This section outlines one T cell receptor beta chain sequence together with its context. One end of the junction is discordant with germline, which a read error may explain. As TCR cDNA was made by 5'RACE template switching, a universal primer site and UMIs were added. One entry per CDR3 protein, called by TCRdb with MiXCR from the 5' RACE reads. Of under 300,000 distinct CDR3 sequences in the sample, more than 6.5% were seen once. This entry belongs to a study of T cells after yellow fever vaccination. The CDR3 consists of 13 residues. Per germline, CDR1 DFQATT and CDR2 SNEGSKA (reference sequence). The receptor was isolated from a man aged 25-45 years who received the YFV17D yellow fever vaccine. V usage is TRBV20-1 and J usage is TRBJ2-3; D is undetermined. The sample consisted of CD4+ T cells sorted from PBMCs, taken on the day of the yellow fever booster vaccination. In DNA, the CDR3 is TGCAGTGCTAGAGATCCCCGGGCAGAGACCGAGGCTTTT. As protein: CSARDPRAETEAF.